This T cell receptor beta chain was sequenced in a study of blood T cell repertoires in COVID-19 (dated by TCRdb to the early 2020s). Looking at the study overall: Samples from collaborators originated in the United States, Italy and Spain and spanned both the acute and convalescent phases of COVID-19. The prospective study material was composed of cDNA or gDNA derived from T cells, B-cell-depleted T cells, or PBMCs. A de-identified subject ID, COVID-19 status, age in years and sex were almost always included in the sample metadata. A freely available public database, intended as a resource for researchers studying the immune response to SARS-CoV-2, is where the repertoires were released. Where HLA class I and class II types were available, the types were taken from metadata supplied by the sample provider, not from assay-based typing. Deeply sampled blood TCRbeta repertoires from subjects exposed to, actively infected with, or recovered from COVID-19 were included in the dataset. Samples came from the ongoing ImmuneRACE study (first 160 participants) plus 1,254 subjects from 6 global collaborators.

The immunoSEQ Assay, a bias-controlled multiplex PCR, was used to amplify TCRbeta CDR3 regions from genomic DNA. On the authors' methods: The number of nucleated cells in each sample was estimated from the amplification of reference gene primers within the assay. To quantify the absolute abundance of each unique TCRbeta CDR3 rearrangement, sequence reads were collapsed and filtered. For each sample, productive Simpson clonality was calculated by taking the square root of Simpson's diversity index across productive rearrangements. TCRdb took this table from immuneACCESS and kept in-frame rearrangements with V and J called. Such tables lack part of the clones; where checked against another copy, unresolved V genes explain under half of the gap, and the rest is unexplained. D and trimming come from the DNA, and the V and J calls and clone size come from that table. Across this sample there are more than 150,000 clones, with 70% to 90% seen only once. 0.55% to 0.6% of the sample is taken by the ten largest.

General study outcomes and caveats: The amount of clinical and demographic metadata varied by source and participant and was provided uncurated.

As regards this clone: Its antigen is still unknown. Qualities for individual bases were not recorded, and no much larger clone is one base off.

The CDR3 numbers 15 residues from cysteine through phenylalanine. CDR3 DNA is the only sequence kept; it has 45 bases, read in frame from the first base. V trim: 5 bases; J trim: 1 base; unmatched bases: 5. The germline V gene supplies CDR1 MDHEN and CDR2 SYDVKM. One collaborating source in Seattle enrolled patients during active infection and followed them longitudinally through the course of disease. Each collaborating institution followed its own protocols to collect whole blood in K2EDTA tubes. For TCRbeta analysis, collaborators shipped samples as frozen whole blood, isolated PBMCs, or DNA extracted from either of those sample types.

This clonotype was sampled from a man aged 60-69 years with COVID-19, enrolled during active disease. Specimen: peripheral blood. The rearranged chain carries TRBV28 and TRBJ1-1; 9 middle bases align to TRBD1. The CDR3 region reads CASSGQGRENTEAFF. In nucleotides, the sequence is TGTGCCAGCAGTGGACAGGGGAGGGAGAACACTGAAGCTTTCTTT.